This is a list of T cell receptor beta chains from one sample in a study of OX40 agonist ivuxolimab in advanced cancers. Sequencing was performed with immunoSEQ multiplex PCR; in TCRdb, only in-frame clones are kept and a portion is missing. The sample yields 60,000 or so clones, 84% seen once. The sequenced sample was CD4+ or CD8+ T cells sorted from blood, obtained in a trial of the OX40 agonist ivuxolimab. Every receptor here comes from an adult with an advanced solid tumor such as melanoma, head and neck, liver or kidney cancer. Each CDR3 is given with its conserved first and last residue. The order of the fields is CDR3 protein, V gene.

CASRWTGNIQYF,TRBV6-1
CASSPRRTSYEQYF,TRBV7-2
CASSLVGQPFDQPQHF,TRBV28
CAWSGTSGGANTQYF,TRBV30
CASESGRVHEQYF,TRBV14
CASALSRTSGTPFHEQYF,TRBV12-5
CASSPRRANEKLFF,TRBV9
CASSLDGRANTGELFF,TRBV5-5
CASSARLAAVDEQFF,TRBV10-1
CASSFLGTEGYTF,TRBV5-1
CASSRLQGAENSPLHF,TRBV5-6
CATSQADAYNEQFF,TRBV27
CASSLGEGVGGYTF,TRBV7-9
CASSPYTDTQYF,TRBV14
CSGDLYQETQYF,TRBV29-1